These 8 T cell receptor beta chains came from one sample sequenced in a study of response to subunit inactivated influenza vaccine. A single record per CDR3 protein comes from TCRdb applying MiXCR to the RT-PCR reads. The profile covers about 500,000 distinct CDR3 sequences, with 15% to 20% appearing a single time and 3% taken by the ten largest. The starting material was CD4+ T cells sorted from PBMCs, obtained less than 30 months after vaccination. The source is a man aged 50-75 years who received an inactivated influenza vaccine.

This clonotype showed up just a few times. The rearrangement joins TRBV10-3 to TRBJ1-5, with no clear D. In germline, CDR1 is ENHRY, CDR2 SYGVKD. Trimming removed 3 bases from V and 4 bases from J, with 4 bases in between. This CDR3 region has 12 residues. The CDR3 sequence: CAISDGNQPQHF. The CDR3 bases are TGTGCCATCAGTGATGGGAATCAGCCCCAGCATTTT.

This sequence joins TRBV18 and TRBJ2-7; tentative D call: TRBD2 (6 bases). Germline CDR1 KGHSH, CDR2 LQKENI. Trimming took 0 bases from V and 5 from J, leaving 11 bases between them. The CDR3 is made up of 14 amino acids. The CDR3 loop reads CASSPPGGFHEQYF. In nucleotides, the CDR3 is TGTGCCAGCTCACCACCGGGGGGTTTCCACGAGCAGTACTTC.

This clonotype was seen only a few times. The rearrangement links TRBV24-1 to TRBJ2-3; D is ambiguous. V lost 3 bases and J lost 6, with 18 bases in between. The CDR3 extends over 16 amino acids. CDR1 is KGHDR and CDR2 is SFDVKD in the germline V gene. The DNA for the CDR3 is TGTGCCACCAGTGATCCCACTTTGGCAGGCAGGGATACGCAGTATTTT. Its translation: CATSDPTLAGRDTQYF.

The chain couples TRBV20-1 to TRBJ2-7; no clear D gene. V was pared by 8 bases and J by 2 bases, with 13 bases between. Germline CDR1 DFQATT, CDR2 SNEGSKA (reference sequence). This CDR3 has 12 amino acids. In DNA form, the CDR3 reads TGCAGTATGAGTTTGGACCCCTACGAGCAGTACTTC. Protein sequence: CSMSLDPYEQYF.

This clonotype has only a few counts. In nucleotides, the CDR3 is TGTGCCAGCAGCTTACGGGCCCCGTTTGGGAACGAGCAGTACTTC. Residues: CASSLRAPFGNEQYF. The chain links TRBV13 to TRBJ2-7; D gene ambiguous. This CDR3 has 15 residues. Looked up from germline, CDR1 is PRHDT and CDR2 is FYEKMQ (reference sequence). V lost 2 bases, J lost 5 bases, and 16 bases lay in between.

The chain couples TRBV11-3 to TRBJ2-2; tentative D call: TRBD2 (5 bases). Germline V gene lookup returns CDR1 SGHNT and CDR2 YENEEA. Trimming took off 6 bases at V and 4 bases at J, with 9 bases between the two ends. This CDR3 contains 13 residues. The CDR3 reads CASSWTPTGELFF. CDR3 nucleotides: TGTGCCAGCAGTTGGACTCCCACCGGGGAGCTGTTTTTT.

This clonotype was seen many times. The chain is built from TRBV20-1 and TRBJ1-5; TRBD1 aligns across 8 bases. Losses at the gene ends were 3 bases for V and 0 bases for J; bases not matched to a gene: 4. CDR3 length: 15 residues. Germline V CDR1 and CDR2: DFQATT, SNEGSKA (reference sequence). Here the CDR3 reads CSASSQGASNQPQHF. DNA for the CDR3: TGCAGTGCTAGCAGTCAGGGGGCTAGCAATCAGCCCCAGCATTTT.

The chain uses TRBV28 and TRBJ1-6, with 9 bases aligning to TRBD1. V lost 7 bases, J lost 6 bases, and 10 bases stayed unmatched. CDR1 and CDR2 (germline): MDHEN, SYDVKM. This CDR3 comprises 16 residues. The CDR3 DNA reads TGTGCCAGCATTCCGGGACAGGGAATGGGTAATTCACCCCTCCACTTT. This codes for CASIPGQGMGNSPLHF.